This entry lists 21 T cell receptor beta chains sequenced from one sample in a study of blood T cells in healthy people across ages. The second PCR ran about 6 to 12 cycles with a sample-barcoded 5' primer and J-beta primers. MiXCR, run by TCRdb on the 5' RACE reads, gives a single entry per CDR3 protein. The table shows roughly 1.4 million distinct CDR3 sequences, with almost 60% occurring only once. The material sequenced was blood. The receptor source for this set is a man between 18 and 29 years old in good health.

In its sample, this clonotype was seen a few times. V usage is TRBV5-1 and J usage is TRBJ2-6; D tentatively fits TRBD1 or TRBD2 (5 bases each). Germline CDR1 reads SGHRS; CDR2 reads YFSETQ. This CDR3 region has 17 residues. V lost 2 bases, J lost 0 bases, and 12 bases lay in between. CDR3 DNA: TGCGCCAGCAGCTTCCGGGGCCCTAACTCTGGGGCCAACGTCCTGACTTTC. This gives the protein CASSFRGPNSGANVLTF.

This clonotype appeared a few times. This sequence joins TRBV6-5 and TRBJ2-1; D is possibly TRBD2 (5 bases). V was pared by 6 bases and J by 0 bases, with 15 bases between. The CDR3 has 16 residues. Germline loops: CDR1 MNHEY, CDR2 SVGAGI. CDR3 loop: CASRAGRYSSYNEQFF. CDR3 DNA sequence: TGTGCCAGCAGGGCGGGCCGGTATAGCTCCTACAATGAGCAGTTCTTC.

The V gene is TRBV20-1, the J gene TRBJ2-3; 10 nucleotides align to TRBD2. The trim removed 6 bases at V and 3 bases at J, leaving 3 bases unmatched. The length of the CDR3 is 13 residues. Germline V CDR1 and CDR2: DFQATT, SNEGSKA (reference sequence). Written as DNA, the CDR3 is TGCAGTGCGCCTAGCGGGGGAACAGATACGCAGTATTTT. Translating it yields CSAPSGGTDTQYF.

The chain is built from TRBV27 and TRBJ1-2, with a tentative D call TRBD1 (5 bases). The CDR3 loop spans 13 amino acids. V lost 4 bases and J 6 bases, leaving 12 bases between the germline ends. Germline values: CDR1 MNHEY, CDR2 SMNVEV (reference sequence). The CDR3: CASSSGGFNGYTF. CDR3 nucleotide sequence: TGTGCCAGCAGTTCGGGGGGTTTCAATGGCTACACCTTC.

V and J are TRBV11-2 and TRBJ1-5; possibly TRBD1 for D (6 bases). Germline lookup yields CDR1 SGHAT and CDR2 FQNNGV. CDR3 length: 15 amino acids. Between the trimmed V and J ends, which lost 5 bases and 1 base, there was a span of 12 bases. The CDR3 coding sequence is TGTGCCAGCAGCCATACTACAGGGAGCAATCAGCCCCAGCATTTT. Protein sequence: CASSHTTGSNQPQHF.

This chain joins TRBV27 and TRBJ2-5, with 7 bases aligning to TRBD1. The J segment lost 5 bases and the V segment lost 5 bases, leaving 8 bases of the junction unmatched. This CDR3 comprises 14 residues. Per the germline V gene, CDR1 is MNHEY and CDR2 is SMNVEV (reference sequence). The CDR3 is CASSPRQGHETQYF. CDR3 DNA sequence: TGTGCCAGCAGTCCACGACAGGGACATGAGACCCAGTACTTC.

The genes are TRBV20-1 and TRBJ2-7, with D perhaps TRBD2 (5 bases). Per the germline V gene, CDR1 is DFQATT and CDR2 is SNEGSKA (reference sequence). CDR3 length equals 13 residues. V was cut by 7 bases and J by 1 base, with 14 bases left in between. The CDR3 DNA reads TGCAGTGGTAGGGAGTTAAATTCCTACGAGCAGTACTTC. Its protein is CSGRELNSYEQYF.

The rearrangement joins TRBV2 to TRBJ2-1; 14 nucleotides line up with TRBD2. The CDR3 extends over 13 amino acids. V trimming: 9 bases; J trimming: 15 bases; junction bases outside the gene matches: 10. The germline CDR1 and CDR2 sequences are SNHLY and FYNNEI. In DNA form, the CDR3 reads TGTGCCAGTGTGAAGGGACTAGCGGGAGCACGGTTCTTC. This encodes CASVKGLAGARFF.

This clonotype was seen only a few times. This chain connects TRBV15 to TRBJ2-3, with unresolved D. Germline CDR1 is LNHNV and CDR2 is YYDKDF (reference sequence). V was shortened by 0 bases and J by 3 bases, with 4 bases between the two germline ends. The CDR3 spans 13 residues. The CDR3 here is CATSRELTDTQYF. DNA of the CDR3: TGTGCCACCAGCAGAGAGTTGACAGATACGCAGTATTTT.

The rearrangement uses TRBV2 and TRBJ2-7; D not resolved. Germline CDR1 and CDR2: SNHLY and FYNNEI. CDR3 size: 12 residues. V was pared by 3 bases and J by 6 bases, with 9 bases between. The CDR3 region is CASSDYRSEQYF. For the CDR3, the DNA is TGTGCCAGCAGTGATTATAGGTCCGAGCAGTACTTC.

The chain employs TRBV12-3 or TRBV12-4 and TRBJ1-1; unclear D gene. Between the trimmed V and J ends, which lost 3 bases and 1 base, there was a span of 9 bases. This CDR3 has 14 residues. In nucleotides, the CDR3 is TGTGCCAGCAGTTTGAGGGCCCCGAACACTGAAGCTTTCTTT. It encodes CASSLRAPNTEAFF.

This clonotype was picked up a small number of times. The CDR3: CASSSAFGTSGSSYEQYF. The CDR3 DNA reads TGTGCCAGCAGTTCTGCCTTTGGGACTAGCGGGAGCTCCTACGAGCAGTACTTC. The chain uses TRBV28 and TRBJ2-7, with 14 bases identical to TRBD2. This CDR3 is 18 amino acids long. J gave up 0 bases and V 4 bases, and 8 bases lay outside the gene matches. Per the germline V gene, CDR1 is MDHEN and CDR2 is SYDVKM.

The V call is TRBV20-1, the J call TRBJ2-5; the D gene is possibly TRBD2 (5 bases). The germline V gene has CDR1 DFQATT and CDR2 SNEGSKA (reference sequence). The CDR3 covers 14 residues. V gave up 5 bases and J gave up 4 bases, with 17 bases separating them. CDR3 protein: CSAQVGVSPETQYF. Written as DNA, the CDR3 is TGCAGTGCTCAGGTCGGGGTGAGTCCAGAGACCCAGTACTTC.

This clonotype has a handful of counts. The rearrangement links TRBV7-8 to TRBJ2-7; D possibly corresponds to TRBD2 (6 bases). V dropped 5 bases and J dropped 1 base, with 21 bases sitting between them. Germline V gene data show CDR1 as SGHVS and CDR2 as FQNEAQ. This CDR3 region has 17 residues. The chain's CDR3 is CASSPYGGLTSSYEQYF. The CDR3 coding sequence is TGTGCCAGCAGCCCGTACGGAGGGCTCACCTCTTCCTACGAGCAGTACTTC.

This chain links TRBV7-6 with TRBJ2-1, with 8 positions matching TRBD1. J gave up 7 bases and V 7 bases, and 6 bases lay outside the gene matches. CDR3 size: 13 residues. Germline V CDR1 and CDR2: SGHVS, FNYEAQ. The CDR3 DNA sequence: TGTGCCAGCACCATCCGGACAGGGAATGAGCAGTTCTTC. It encodes CASTIRTGNEQFF. The full variable domain, rest sourced from reference TRBV7-6 and TRBJ2-1, is GAGVSQSPRYKVTKRGQDVALRCDPISGHVSLYWYRQALGQGPEFLTYFNYEAQQDKSGLPNDRFSAERPEGSISTLTIQRTEQRDSAMYRCASTIRTGNEQFFGPGTRLTVL.

The chain uses TRBV29-1 and TRBJ2-3; 8 bases match TRBD1. CDR3 length: 16 amino acids. J lost 4 bases, V lost 4 bases, and 13 bases had no gene match. The germline V gene encodes CDR1 SQVTM and CDR2 ANQGSEA. CDR3 loop: CSVVGMTGAGADTQYF. For the CDR3, the DNA is TGCAGCGTTGTAGGGATGACAGGGGCGGGTGCAGATACGCAGTATTTT.

This chain links TRBV20-1 with TRBJ2-3, with TRBD1 identical over 7 bases. Germline CDR1 reads DFQATT; CDR2 reads SNEGSKA (reference sequence). The CDR3 covers 13 residues. Trimming removed 7 bases from V and 2 bases from J; junction bases left unmatched: 6. The CDR3 DNA reads as TGCAGTGTCGCGACAGGGTTCACAGATACGCAGTATTTT. It translates to CSVATGFTDTQYF.

A note on this clonotype: The junction differs from germline at one of its ends, possibly a read error. The chain recombines TRBV25-1 with TRBJ2-5; D is ambiguous. The CDR3 contains 14 residues. CDR1 and CDR2 (germline): MGHDK, SYGVNS. CDR3 in amino acids: CASRETGTYQTQYF. The DNA of the CDR3 is TGTGCCAGCCGTGAGACCGGAACGTACCAGACCCAGTACTTC.

The chain has TRBV29-1 and TRBJ2-5; D is undetermined. Germline V gives CDR1 SQVTM, CDR2 ANQGSEA. This CDR3 region has 12 residues. V was clipped by 6 bases and J by 5 bases, with 13 bases between them. The CDR3 sequence: CSVGGTRETQYF. The CDR3 DNA reads as TGCAGCGTGGGCGGCACAAGGGAGACCCAGTACTTC.

This clonotype has a handful of counts. The chain employs TRBV5-1 and TRBJ2-1; D might be TRBD2 (6 bases). Germline lookup yields CDR1 SGHRS and CDR2 YFSETQ. Trimming took 7 bases from V and 5 from J, leaving 22 bases between them. This CDR3 has 16 amino acids. Written as DNA, the CDR3 is TGCGCCAGCCAAACGGGGGTGCGTTTAGGAAACAATGAGCAGTTCTTC. Encoded protein: CASQTGVRLGNNEQFF.

This clonotype was seen more than once but under ten times. The gene calls are TRBV3-1 and TRBJ1-2; weak D call: TRBD1 (5 bases). CDR3 length equals 13 residues. The germline V gene has CDR1 LGHDT and CDR2 YNNKEL (reference sequence). Trimming pared 3 bases from V and 5 bases from J, leaving 10 bases between. The CDR3 here is CASSQQKGYGYTF. CDR3 nucleotides: TGTGCCAGCAGCCAGCAGAAGGGGTATGGCTACACCTTC.